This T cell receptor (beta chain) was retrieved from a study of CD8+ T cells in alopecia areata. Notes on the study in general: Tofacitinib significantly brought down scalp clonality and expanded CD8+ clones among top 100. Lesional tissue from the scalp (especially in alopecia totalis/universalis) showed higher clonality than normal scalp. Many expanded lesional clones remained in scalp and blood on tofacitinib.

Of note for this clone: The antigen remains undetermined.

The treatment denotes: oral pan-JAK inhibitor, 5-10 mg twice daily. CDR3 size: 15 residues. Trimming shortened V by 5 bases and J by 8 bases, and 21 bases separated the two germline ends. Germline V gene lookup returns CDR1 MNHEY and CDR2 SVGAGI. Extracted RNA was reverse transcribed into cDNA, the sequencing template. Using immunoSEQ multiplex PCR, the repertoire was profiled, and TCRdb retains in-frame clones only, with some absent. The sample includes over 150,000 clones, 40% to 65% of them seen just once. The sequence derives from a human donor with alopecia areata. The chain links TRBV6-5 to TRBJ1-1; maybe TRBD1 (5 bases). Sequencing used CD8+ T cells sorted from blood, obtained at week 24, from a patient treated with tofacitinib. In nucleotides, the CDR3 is TGTGCCAGCAGTAGGTTGACATCCAGGGTTAGGGAAGCTTTCTTT. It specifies CASSRLTSRVREAFF.